This entry features one T cell receptor beta chain sequence. Its antigen remains unknown. Trimming took 5 bases from V and 4 from J, leaving 14 bases between them. The CDR3 is 14 residues long. Germline CDR1 is MNHEY and CDR2 is SMNVEV (reference sequence). The data were taken from a study of cytomegalovirus exposure and HLA in healthy donors. Study-level points and caveats: Productive rates of about 90% or about 30% were seen for most TCR beta V segments in an earlier analysis. Later analysis suggested most CMV-associated TCR beta chains were HLA-restricted. One cluster of highly shared sequence variants probably arose as a sequencing artifact.

With 60 Vbeta and 13 Jbeta primers, the PCR was carried out. Here immunoSEQ multiplex PCR was the method, and the copy in TCRdb shows in-frame clones only, minus some. The profile shows around 85,000 clones, roughly 72% of them singletons. This receptor was taken from a man aged 30 to 45 in good health and CMV-seropositive. The material sequenced was PBMCs. The chain employs TRBV27 and TRBJ1-2; D not resolved. The CDR3 region is CASSPSRGLYGYTF. The CDR3 DNA follows: TGTGCCAGCAGTCCCTCGAGAGGGCTCTATGGCTACACCTTC.